These 11 T cell receptor beta chains were sequenced from one sample in a study of post-analysis software for immune sequencing data. Unique molecular identifiers were present in the TCR beta cDNA libraries. MiXCR was run by TCRdb on the PCR reads, yielding one entry per CDR3 protein. The data contain 750,000 to 950,000 distinct CDR3 sequences, approximately 53% of them seen just once; the ten biggest clones take up over 4%. Study-level points and caveats: Compared with controls, patients had more of about 5 TRBV segments, including TRBV5-6, TRBV5-1 and TRBV20-1.

Their antigens remain unidentified. Material for sequencing was blood. Receptors were obtained from a girl between 10 and 17 years old with multiple sclerosis.

The chain joins TRBV10-3 to TRBJ2-5; 7 bases are shared with TRBD2. J lost 2 bases, V lost 4 bases, and 4 bases had no gene match. The germline V gene has CDR1 ENHRY and CDR2 SYGVKD. The length of the CDR3 is 14 residues. The CDR3 protein is CAISASGVQETQYF. The DNA of the CDR3 is TGTGCCATCAGTGCTAGCGGAGTACAAGAGACCCAGTACTTC.

The chain recombines TRBV20-1 with TRBJ2-4, with D unclear. The length of the CDR3 is 12 residues. Germline CDR1 DFQATT, CDR2 SNEGSKA (reference sequence). Trimming took 3 bases from V and 6 from J, leaving 9 bases between them. CDR3 bases: TGCAGTGCTAGGGACGGTCGAAACATTCAGTACTTC. It yields the protein CSARDGRNIQYF.

The chain carries TRBV5-1 and TRBJ1-1; D not resolved. There are 12 residues in the CDR3. Germline V CDR1 and CDR2: SGHRS, YFSETQ. Between the trimmed V and J ends, which lost 0 bases and 7 bases, there was a span of 7 bases. The CDR3 DNA follows: TGCGCCAGCAGCTTGGTGGGTAGTGAAGCTTTCTTT. Its translation: CASSLVGSEAFF.

The table lists this clonotype with a few counts. The chain uses TRBV7-3 and TRBJ2-5; 7 bases line up with TRBD1. V lost 4 bases and J lost 3; bases outside the gene matches: 2. Per germline, CDR1 SGHTA and CDR2 FQGTGA. The CDR3 runs to 13 residues. CDR3 protein: CASSYDREETQYF. DNA for the CDR3: TGTGCCAGCAGCTACGACAGGGAAGAGACCCAGTACTTC. Full variable domain (remainder filled in from reference TRBV7-3 and TRBJ2-5): GAGVSQTPSNKVTEKGKYVELRCDPISGHTALYWYRQSLGQGPEFLIYFQGTGAADDSGLPNDRFFAVRPEGSVSTLKIQRTERGDSAVYLCASSYDREETQYFGPGTRLLVL.

This clonotype has a handful of counts. The V call is TRBV7-2, the J call TRBJ2-3; D is possibly TRBD2 (5 bases). CDR3 length equals 16 residues. The ends were cut back, 2 bases at V and 4 bases at J, with 16 bases in the middle. Germline loops: CDR1 SGHTA, CDR2 FQGNSA. Written as DNA, the CDR3 is TGTGCCAGCAGCTTACGGACTCTCCGGGCGGCAGATACGCAGTATTTT. It yields the protein CASSLRTLRAADTQYF.

This clonotype has just a few counts. This chain uses TRBV20-1 with TRBJ2-5; no clear D. The germline V and J ends were trimmed by 6 bases and 5 bases, with 16 bases remaining between them. Per the germline V gene, CDR1 is DFQATT and CDR2 is SNEGSKA (reference sequence). The CDR3 runs to 13 residues. The CDR3 region is CSALPDSRETQYF. The CDR3 nucleotides are TGCAGTGCACTCCCAGATTCTCGGGAGACCCAGTACTTC.

This clonotype was picked up a small number of times. The rearrangement links TRBV5-5 to TRBJ1-5; D may be TRBD1 (6 bases). The CDR3 is made up of 14 amino acids. Germline CDR1 is SGHKS and CDR2 is YYEKEE (reference sequence). V shed 3 bases and J shed 5 bases, with 12 bases lying between them. CDR3 loop: CASSWISGDQPQHF. As DNA, the CDR3 is TGTGCCAGCAGCTGGATTTCAGGGGATCAGCCCCAGCATTTT.

This clonotype was found a few times. V usage is TRBV12-3 or TRBV12-4 and J usage is TRBJ1-1, with D unclear. Deletions cut 6 bases from V and 1 base from J, with 15 bases between. The CDR3 loop spans 15 amino acids. The CDR3 is CASRDAKDPNTEAFF. The DNA of the CDR3 is TGTGCCAGCAGGGACGCAAAAGACCCGAACACTGAAGCTTTCTTT.

The rearrangement uses TRBV7-8 and TRBJ2-3, with 15 nucleotides matching TRBD2. Germline V gives CDR1 SGHVS, CDR2 FQNEAQ. The CDR3 has 16 residues. The V gene end was trimmed by 5 bases and the J gene end by 4 bases; junction bases not matched to a gene: 4. The chain's CDR3 is CASSLWTSGRADTQYF. The DNA for the CDR3 is TGTGCCAGCAGCCTTTGGACTAGCGGGAGGGCAGATACGCAGTATTTT.

The V and J genes are TRBV29-1 and TRBJ2-5, with D possibly being TRBD1 (5 bases). The J call may be mistaken, given a closer DNA end match to TRBJ2-7. This CDR3 spans 12 amino acids. CDR1 and CDR2 from the germline V gene are SQVTM and ANQGSEA. The CDR3 nucleotides are TGCAGCGGGGGTGATACAGGATACGAGCAGTACTTC. Translated, it gives CSGGDTGYEQYF.

This clonotype was seen more than once but under ten times. J is TRBJ2-7 and V is TRBV7-2; D ambiguous. The CDR3 is 11 amino acids. V was cut by 6 bases and J by 6 bases, with 9 bases left in between. Germline values: CDR1 SGHTA, CDR2 FQGNSA. CDR3 loop: CASRRDGEQYF. For the CDR3, the DNA is TGTGCCAGCAGACGCGATGGCGAGCAGTACTTC.